Shown below are 12 T cell receptor beta chains from a single sample sequenced in a study of response to subunit inactivated influenza vaccine. TCRdb analysed the RT-PCR reads with MiXCR anew, one entry per CDR3 protein. The data contain roughly 700,000 distinct CDR3 sequences, approximately 13% of them singletons. Material: PBMCs from blood, obtained 14 to 15 days before vaccination. All receptors come from a man aged 50 or older who received an inactivated influenza vaccine.

The V gene is TRBV4-1, the J gene TRBJ2-2; no definite D call. Germline V lookup: CDR1 MGHRA, CDR2 YSYEKL. Deletions cut 2 bases from V and 0 bases from J, with 13 bases between. The CDR3 is 17 amino acids. The CDR3 here is CASSQLPPPSNTGELFF. CDR3 in DNA: TGCGCCAGCAGCCAACTGCCCCCCCCTTCGAACACCGGGGAGCTGTTTTTT.

J is TRBJ2-3 and V is TRBV4-3; TRBD2 matches 10 bases. The germline gives CDR1 LGHNA, CDR2 YSLEER. The CDR3 totals 19 residues. V shed 0 bases and J 1 base; nucleotides not matched to a gene: 10. The CDR3 here is CASSQDRLAGPSRTDTQYF. The CDR3 nucleotides are TGCGCCAGCAGCCAAGATCGACTAGCGGGTCCTTCTCGCACAGATACGCAGTATTTT.

This clonotype was counted a few times. This chain joins TRBV27 and TRBJ1-1, with D unresolved. Germline V CDR1 and CDR2: MNHEY, SMNVEV (reference sequence). The CDR3 spans 15 residues. The V and J ends lost 5 bases and 4 bases respectively, with 17 bases between them. CDR3 protein: CASSPPPVISTEAFF. The CDR3 DNA reads as TGTGCCAGCAGTCCCCCGCCGGTTATTAGCACTGAAGCTTTCTTT.

The chain recombines TRBV12-3 or TRBV12-4 with TRBJ2-6; the D gene is possibly TRBD2 (6 bases). The CDR3 has 17 amino acids. Deletions cut 6 bases from V and 0 bases from J, with 15 bases between. CDR3 nucleotide sequence: TGTGCCAGCAGCCCGGGACTCATCAGCTCTGGGGCCAACGTCCTGACTTTC. Its protein is CASSPGLISSGANVLTF.

In its sample, this clonotype was seen once. The V and J genes are TRBV2 and TRBJ2-7; D remains ambiguous. Germline CDR1 and CDR2: SNHLY and FYNNEI. The CDR3 runs to 14 residues. V lost 6 bases and J lost 6, with 18 bases in between. The CDR3 loop is CASRAPGLRAEQYF. For the CDR3, the DNA is TGTGCCAGCAGGGCCCCCGGCCTCCGGGCCGAGCAGTACTTC. The full variable domain, in which reference TRBV2 and TRBJ2-7 provide the parts outside the CDR3, is EPEVTQTPSHQVTQMGQEVILRCVPISNHLYFYWYRQILGQKVEFLVSFYNNEISEKSEIFDDQFSVERPDGSNFTLKIRSTKLEDSAMYFCASRAPGLRAEQYFGPGTRLTVT.

The CDR3 DNA reads as TGTGCCAGCAGCTCGGGACTCCCCAGGGCCCAGCCCCAGCATTTT. It yields the protein CASSSGLPRAQPQHF. The chain combines TRBV6-2 or TRBV6-3 with TRBJ1-5; possibly TRBD1 for D (5 bases). The CDR3 has 15 residues. V was pared by 6 bases and J by 7 bases, with 19 bases between. Germline V gene sequence: CDR1 MNHEY, CDR2 SVGEGT.

This chain joins TRBV5-4 and TRBJ2-1; no definite D call. Germline loops: CDR1 SGHNT, CDR2 YYREEE (reference sequence). Trimming left V 10 bases short and J 1 base short, with 6 bases between. The CDR3 contains 11 residues. The CDR3 DNA is TGTGCCGTGCGATCCTACAATGAGCAGTTCTTC. Protein sequence: CAVRSYNEQFF.

V and J are TRBV7-3 and TRBJ1-1; the D is unclear. Germline CDR1 is SGHTA and CDR2 is FQGTGA. With 1 base removed from V and 0 bases from J, the gap between germline ends came to 3 bases. The CDR3 length is 13 residues. CDR3 in DNA: TGTGCCAGCAGCTTAATGGTGAACACTGAAGCTTTCTTT. It encodes CASSLMVNTEAFF.

V usage is TRBV30 and J usage is TRBJ2-7; TRBD1 matches at 7 bases. Germline CDR1 GTSNPN, CDR2 SVGIG (reference sequence). The V gene end was trimmed by 4 bases and the J gene end by 11 bases; junction bases not matched to a gene: 8. The CDR3 consists of 11 residues. CDR3 in DNA: TGTGCCTGGATTAGGGGGCCTTTTGAGTACTTC. Residues: CAWIRGPFEYF. Supplemented by reference TRBV30 and TRBJ2-7, the full variable domain reads SQTIHQWPATLVQPVGSPLSLECTVEGTSNPNLYWYRQAAGRGLQLLFYSVGIGQISSEVPQNLSASRPQDRQFILSSKKLLLSDSGFYLCAWIRGPFEYFGPGTRLTVT.

This clonotype was detected only a few times. V is TRBV20-1 and J is TRBJ1-5; D perhaps matches TRBD1 (5 bases). The CDR3 runs 17 residues. The germline CDR1 and CDR2 sequences are DFQATT and SNEGSKA (reference sequence). V gave up 3 bases and J gave up 0 bases, with 18 bases separating them. This CDR3 reads CSARGGTNEFSNQPQHF. The CDR3 DNA sequence: TGCAGTGCTAGGGGGGGGACCAACGAGTTTAGCAATCAGCCCCAGCATTTT.

The genes are TRBV7-2 and TRBJ2-7; tentatively, D is TRBD1 or TRBD2 (5 bases each). Trimming left V 1 base short and J 4 bases short, with 20 bases between. Germline V gene lookup returns CDR1 SGHTA and CDR2 FQGNSA. The CDR3 is 17 residues long. The CDR3 DNA follows: TGTGCCAGCAGCTTAGGTCCGGTTTGGGGGTCAGGTTACGAGCAGTACTTC. It yields the protein CASSLGPVWGSGYEQYF. Using reference TRBV7-2 and TRBJ2-7 for the parts outside the CDR3, the full variable domain is GAGVSQSPSNKVTEKGKDVELRCDPISGHTALYWYRQSLGQGLEFLIYFQGNSAPDKSGLPSDRFSAERTGGSVSTLTIQRTQQEDSAVYLCASSLGPVWGSGYEQYFGPGTRLTVT.

The chain carries TRBV12-3 or TRBV12-4 and TRBJ2-3, with TRBD2 identical over 7 bases. J was trimmed by 6 bases and V by 3 bases; bases with no gene match: 9. This CDR3 region has 15 residues. The CDR3 DNA sequence: TGTGCCAGCAGTTTCCCGGCGGGAGTGACGGATACGCAGTATTTT. It specifies CASSFPAGVTDTQYF.